The T cell receptor beta chain under discussion was sequenced for a study of Ad26.COV2.S vaccination and SARS-CoV-2 variants. Study-wide findings and caveats: The study found higher spike-specific TCR breadth in vaccine than placebo recipients. CD8+ and CD4+ T cells specific for spike reportedly responded with substantial breadth after vaccination. Comparability of non-spike TCR breadth was observed across vaccine and placebo recipients.

Points on this clone: The antigen is unknown.

TCRdb's table, derived via immunoSEQ multiplex PCR, lists solely in-frame clones and lacks some. The table shows roughly 100,000 clones, with roughly 75% occurring only once. The starting material was peripheral blood, obtained after recovery from COVID-19. The origin of this receptor is a human donor who had recovered from COVID-19.

Here the CDR3 reads CASSSTPNYEQYF. CDR3 coding DNA: TGTGCCAGCAGCTCAACCCCTAACTACGAGCAGTACTTC. This chain links TRBV7-9 with TRBJ2-7; D gene uncertain. The germline V and J ends were trimmed by 4 bases and 3 bases, with 10 bases remaining between them. Germline CDR1 and CDR2: SEHNR and FQNEAQ (reference sequence). The CDR3 has 13 residues.